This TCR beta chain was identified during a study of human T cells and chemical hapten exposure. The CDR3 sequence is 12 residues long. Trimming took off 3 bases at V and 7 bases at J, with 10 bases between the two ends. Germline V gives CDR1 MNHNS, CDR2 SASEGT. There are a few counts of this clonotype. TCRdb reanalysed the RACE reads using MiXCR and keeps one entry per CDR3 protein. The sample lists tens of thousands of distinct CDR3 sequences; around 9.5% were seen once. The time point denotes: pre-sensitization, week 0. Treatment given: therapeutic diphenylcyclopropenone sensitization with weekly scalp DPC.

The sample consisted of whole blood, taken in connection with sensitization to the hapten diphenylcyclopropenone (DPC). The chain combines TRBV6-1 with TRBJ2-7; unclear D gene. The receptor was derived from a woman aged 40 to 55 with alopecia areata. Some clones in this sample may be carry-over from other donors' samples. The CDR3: CASSDGRREQYF. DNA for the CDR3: TGTGCCAGCAGTGACGGCCGGCGGGAGCAGTACTTC.